This is a list of T cell receptor beta chains from one sample in a study of shared clonotypes between healthy human individuals. TCRdb's copy holds only in-frame clones and misses some; the assay was immunoSEQ multiplex PCR. The sample lists around 600,000 clones; roughly 98% were seen once. Sample: naive CD8+ T cells sorted from blood. These receptors all stem from a young man in good health. Both conserved end residues are part of each CDR3. Fields, in order: CDR3 length, clone size, J gene, V gene, D gene, CDR3 DNA, CDR3 protein. D genes are given only for firm matches. Clone sizes are given selectively: once, few, many, or a class where the clone is expanded.

>15|NA|TRBJ2-7|TRBV19|TRBD2
TGTGCCAGTAGTACGGGACTAGCAGAGATCTACGAGCAGTACTTC
CASSTGLAEIYEQYF
>15|NA|TRBJ2-7|TRBV10-3|NA
TGTGCCATCAGTGAGGGAGGGGCTGGAAGCTACGAGCAGTACTTC
CAISEGGAGSYEQYF
>12|NA|TRBJ1-5|TRBV7-9|NA
TGTGCCAGCAGCCAAGTTAAGGAGCCCCAGCATTTT
CASSQVKEPQHF
>16|NA|TRBJ2-7|TRBV5-1|NA
TGCGCCAGCAGCTGGACCTCGGGGTACCTTAGCTACGAGCAGTACTTC
CASSWTSGYLSYEQYF
>17|NA|TRBJ2-3|TRBV29-1|TRBD1
TGCAGCGTTGAAGGGCTGACAGGGGGGATCAGGCTGGATACGCAGTATTTT
CSVEGLTGGIRLDTQYF
>15|NA|TRBJ2-1|TRBV28|TRBD2
TGTGCCAGCAGTTTGGGGACTAGCGGCTACAATGAGCAGTTCTTC
CASSLGTSGYNEQFF
>15|NA|TRBJ2-1|TRBV5-6|NA
TGTGCCAGCAGCTTGACATTAGTCTCCTACAATGAGCAGTTCTTC
CASSLTLVSYNEQFF
>14|NA|TRBJ2-2|TRBV5-1|NA
TGCGCCAGCAGCTTAGGGGTGAACACCGGGGAGCTGTTTTTT
CASSLGVNTGELFF
>15|NA|TRBJ2-7|TRBV15|TRBD2
TGTGCCACCAGCAGAGAACTAGCAGCGGGGTCCGAGCAGTACTTC
CATSRELAAGSEQYF
>14|NA|TRBJ2-1|TRBV6-5|NA
TGTGCCAGCAGTTACCAGGGCTCCTACAATGAGCAGTTCTTC
CASSYQGSYNEQFF
>14|NA|TRBJ2-7|TRBV5-1|TRBD1
TGCGCCAGCAGCTTGGTCGGACAGGGGTACGAGCAGTACTTC
CASSLVGQGYEQYF
>14|NA|TRBJ2-7|TRBV7-8|TRBD2
TGTGCCAGCAGCACTGGACTAGCGGGCTACGAGCAGTACTTC
CASSTGLAGYEQYF
>16|NA|TRBJ1-5|TRBV4-2|NA
TGTGCCAGCAGCCAAGTTTACGAGGGGTCAGAACAGCCCCAGCATTTT
CASSQVYEGSEQPQHF
>15|NA|TRBJ2-3|TRBV28|NA
TGTGCCAGCAGTTCCGGGGCGTATATGTCAGATACGCAGTATTTT
CASSSGAYMSDTQYF
>14|NA|TRBJ2-2|TRBV19|NA
TGTGCCAGTAGTCCGGACGGTTACACCGGGGAGCTGTTTTTT
CASSPDGYTGELFF
>13|NA|TRBJ2-7|TRBV5-4|NA
TGTGCCAGCAGCTTTGGGCTGAGCTACGAGCAGTACTTC
CASSFGLSYEQYF
>16|NA|TRBJ2-1|TRBV11-3|NA
TGTGCCAGCAGCTTAGAGGCGGGGGCCTCCTACAATGAGCAGTTCTTC
CASSLEAGASYNEQFF
>16|NA|TRBJ1-5|TRBV4-3|TRBD1
TGCGCCAGCAGCCTAGGGACAGCTACTAGCAATCAGCCCCAGCATTTT
CASSLGTATSNQPQHF
>13|NA|TRBJ2-7|TRBV28|TRBD1
TGTGCCAGCAGGGACAGGGGGAATTACGAGCAGTACTTC
CASRDRGNYEQYF
>16|NA|TRBJ2-3|TRBV27|NA
TGTGCCAGCAGTTTATCCAGGGGCGAGTGGCCAGATACGCAGTATTTT
CASSLSRGEWPDTQYF
>14|NA|TRBJ2-1|TRBV9|NA
TGTGCCAGCAGCGTAGGGGACGCTCCCGATGAGCAGTTCTTC
CASSVGDAPDEQFF
>16|once|TRBJ2-1|TRBV7-8|TRBD2
TGTGCCAGCAGCTTAGCTGCGGGAGGCTCCTACAATGAGCAGTTCTTC
CASSLAAGGSYNEQFF
>15|NA|TRBJ2-7|TRBV25-1|TRBD1
TGTGCCAGCAGTGGTTGGGACAGGGGCCTCTACGAGCAGTACTTC
CASSGWDRGLYEQYF
>14|once|TRBJ1-2|TRBV7-9|NA
TGTGCCAGCAGCTCAATGGACGGAGGCTATGGCTACACCTTC
CASSSMDGGYGYTF
>12|NA|TRBJ2-7|TRBV29-1|NA
TGCAGCGTTGAAGATGACCACTACGAGCAGTACTTC
CSVEDDHYEQYF
>16|NA|TRBJ2-3|TRBV28|TRBD2
TGTGCCAGCAGTTTATGGCTAGCGGGACCCACAGATACGCAGTATTTT
CASSLWLAGPTDTQYF
>15|NA|TRBJ2-1|TRBV11-3|TRBD2
TGTGCCAGCAGCACCCGGACTAGCGGTCACAATGAGCAGTTCTTC
CASSTRTSGHNEQFF
>19|once|TRBJ2-1|TRBV9|TRBD2
TGTGCCAGCAGCGCAGTAGCGCGGGGTACTAGCGGCTACTACAATGAGCAGTTCTTC
CASSAVARGTSGYYNEQFF
>13|NA|TRBJ2-5|TRBV10-3|NA
TGTGCCATCAGACTACCGACGCAAGAGACCCAGTACTTC
CAIRLPTQETQYF
>13|once|TRBJ2-7|TRBV2|NA
TGTGCCAGCAGCATTGGAAGATCCTACGAGCAGTACTTC
CASSIGRSYEQYF
>14|NA|TRBJ2-7|TRBV7-9|TRBD2
TGTGCCAGCAGCTTTGGACTAGCGGACTACGAGCAGTACTTC
CASSFGLADYEQYF
>16|once|TRBJ2-1|TRBV27|TRBD2
TGTGCCAGCAGTGATGGAGCGGGAGTATCCTACAATGAGCAGTTCTTC
CASSDGAGVSYNEQFF
>13|NA|TRBJ2-7|TRBV27|NA
TGTGCCAGCAGTTTATCTAGGGTTGGAGAGCAGTACTTC
CASSLSRVGEQYF
>15|NA|TRBJ1-5|TRBV27|NA
TGTGCCAGCAGCACGACAGAAGGGCCCTATCAGCCCCAGCATTTT
CASSTTEGPYQPQHF
>15|NA|TRBJ1-2|TRBV18|NA
TGTGCCAGCTCACCACCCGGGACGGCCTTCTATGGCTACACCTTC
CASSPPGTAFYGYTF
>12|NA|TRBJ1-4|TRBV2|NA
TGTGCCAGCAGGGCGGACAGCCGGGACCTGTTTTTT
CASRADSRDLFF
>12|NA|TRBJ2-1|TRBV11-2|NA
TGTGCCAGCAGCTTAGCTGGAAATGAGCAGTTCTTC
CASSLAGNEQFF
>15|NA|TRBJ2-3|TRBV11-2|NA
TGTGCCAGCAGCCCTCGGTCGGTAAGCACAGATACGCAGTATTTT
CASSPRSVSTDTQYF
>14|NA|TRBJ2-7|TRBV5-4|NA
TGTGCCAGCAGCTTCCTACCGGGCACCTACGAGCAGTACTTC
CASSFLPGTYEQYF
>15|NA|TRBJ2-5|TRBV29-1|TRBD2
TGCAGCGTTGAAGGGACTAGCGGGATCTGGGAGACCCAGTACTTC
CSVEGTSGIWETQYF